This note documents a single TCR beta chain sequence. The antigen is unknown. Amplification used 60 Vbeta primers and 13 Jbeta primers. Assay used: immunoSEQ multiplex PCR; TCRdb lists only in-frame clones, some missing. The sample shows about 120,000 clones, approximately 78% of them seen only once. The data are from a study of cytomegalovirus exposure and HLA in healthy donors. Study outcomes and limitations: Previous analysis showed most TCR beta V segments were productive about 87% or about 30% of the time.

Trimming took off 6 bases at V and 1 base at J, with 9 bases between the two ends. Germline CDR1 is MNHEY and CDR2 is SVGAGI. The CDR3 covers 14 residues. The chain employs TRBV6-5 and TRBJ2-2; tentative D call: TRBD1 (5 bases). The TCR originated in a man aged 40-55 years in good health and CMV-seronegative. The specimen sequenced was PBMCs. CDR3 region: CASSRTGNTGELFF. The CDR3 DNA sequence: TGTGCCAGCAGCCGAACAGGGAACACCGGGGAGCTGTTTTTT.